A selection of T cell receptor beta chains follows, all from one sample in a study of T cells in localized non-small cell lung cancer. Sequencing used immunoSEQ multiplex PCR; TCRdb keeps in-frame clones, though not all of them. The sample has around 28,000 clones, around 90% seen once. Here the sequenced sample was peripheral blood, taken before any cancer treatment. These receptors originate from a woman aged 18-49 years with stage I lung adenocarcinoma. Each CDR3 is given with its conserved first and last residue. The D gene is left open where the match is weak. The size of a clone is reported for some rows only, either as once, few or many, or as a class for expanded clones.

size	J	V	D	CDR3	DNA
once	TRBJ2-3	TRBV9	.	CASSVNRDTQYF	TGTGCCAGCAGCGTAAACAGAGATACGCAGTATTTT
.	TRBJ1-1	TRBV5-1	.	CASSLEEGSRTEAFF	TGCGCCAGCAGCTTGGAGGAGGGGTCGAGGACTGAAGCTTTCTTT
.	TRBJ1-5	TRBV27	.	CASSFVWEGTGSNQPQHF	TGTGCCAGCAGTTTCGTCTGGGAGGGCACGGGGAGCAATCAGCCCCAGCATTTT
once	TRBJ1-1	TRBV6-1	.	CASSEDRFAAFF	TGTGCCAGCAGTGAAGACAGGTTCGCGGCTTTCTTT
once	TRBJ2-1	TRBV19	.	CASSIGGTGAKNEQFF	TGTGCCAGTAGTATAGGGGGGACGGGAGCGAAGAATGAGCAGTTCTTC
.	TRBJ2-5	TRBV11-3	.	CASSLGTQHTETQYF	TGTGCCAGCAGCTTGGGAACTCAACACACGGAGACCCAGTACTTC
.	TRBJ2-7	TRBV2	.	CASSDFQGRVEQYF	TGTGCCAGCAGTGATTTTCAGGGTCGGGTCGAGCAGTACTTC
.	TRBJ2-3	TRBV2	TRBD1	CATRQGGTDTQYF	TGTGCCACAAGACAGGGGGGAACAGATACGCAGTATTTT
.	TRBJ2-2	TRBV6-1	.	CASSGGDGTGELFF	TGTGCCAGCAGTGGAGGAGACGGAACCGGGGAGCTGTTTTTT
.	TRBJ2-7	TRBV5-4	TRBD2	CASSFGTSYYEQYF	TGTGCCAGCAGCTTCGGGACTAGTTACTACGAGCAGTACTTC
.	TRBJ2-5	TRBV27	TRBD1	CASSTPTGGRRKETQYF	TGTGCCAGCAGTACTCCGACAGGGGGACGAAGGAAAGAGACCCAGTACTTC
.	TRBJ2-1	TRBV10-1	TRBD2	CASSGSEAGAYNEQFF	TGCGCCAGCAGTGGGAGTGAAGCGGGGGCCTACAATGAGCAGTTCTTC
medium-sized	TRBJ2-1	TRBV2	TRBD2	CASSEATSDEQFF	TGTGCCAGCAGTGAAGCAACTAGCGATGAGCAGTTCTTC
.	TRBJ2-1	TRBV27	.	CASSFSRNNEQFF	TGTGCCAGCAGTTTCTCGCGTAACAATGAGCAGTTCTTC
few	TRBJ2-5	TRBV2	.	CATKRTDHVETQYF	TGTGCCACCAAGCGGACCGACCATGTTGAGACCCAGTACTTC
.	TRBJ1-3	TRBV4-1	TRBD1	CASSQGTAGNTIYF	TGCGCCAGCAGCCAGGGGACAGCTGGAAACACCATATATTTT
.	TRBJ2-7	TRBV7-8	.	CASSLSRVSSYEQYF	TGTGCCAGCAGCTTATCTCGGGTGAGCTCCTACGAGCAGTACTTC
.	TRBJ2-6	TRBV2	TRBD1	CAATRGQGETGANVLTF	TGTGCCGCCACACGAGGACAGGGGGAGACTGGGGCCAACGTCCTGACTTTC
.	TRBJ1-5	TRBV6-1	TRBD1	CASSELDRGNQPQHF	TGTGCCAGCAGTGAACTAGACAGGGGAAATCAGCCCCAGCATTTT
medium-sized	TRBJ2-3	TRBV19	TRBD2	CASSIRGLAGGSLTDTQYF	TGTGCCAGTAGTATAAGGGGACTAGCGGGAGGATCCCTCACAGATACGCAGTATTTT
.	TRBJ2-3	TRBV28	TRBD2	CASSLSIAGGPSTDTQYF	TGTGCCAGCAGTTTATCGATAGCGGGAGGCCCTAGCACAGATACGCAGTATTTT
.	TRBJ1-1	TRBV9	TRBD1	CASSVGTGGTEAFF	TGTGCCAGCAGCGTAGGCACAGGGGGCACTGAAGCTTTCTTT
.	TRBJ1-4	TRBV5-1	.	CASSLDIGAGEKLFF	TGCGCCAGCAGCTTGGATATAGGGGCTGGTGAAAAACTGTTTTTT
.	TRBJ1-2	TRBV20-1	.	CAGAGGYGYTF	TGTGCGGGGGCAGGTGGCTATGGCTACACCTTC
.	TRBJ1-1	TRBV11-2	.	CASSFVFGSDTEAFF	TGTGCCAGCAGCTTTGTCTTCGGTAGTGACACTGAAGCTTTCTTT
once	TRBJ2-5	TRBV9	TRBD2	CASSVDPGGRGQRQETQYF	TGTGCCAGCAGCGTAGACCCGGGCGGGAGAGGGCAAAGGCAAGAGACCCAGTACTTC
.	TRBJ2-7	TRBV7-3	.	CASSLGGDYEQYF	TGTGCCAGCAGCTTAGGCGGGGATTACGAGCAGTACTTC
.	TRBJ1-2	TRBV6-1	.	CASSEWIDGNYGYTF	TGTGCCAGCAGTGAATGGATTGACGGGAACTATGGCTACACCTTC
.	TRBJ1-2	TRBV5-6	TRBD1	CASSPGQSYGYTF	TGTGCCAGCAGCCCGGGACAGAGCTATGGCTACACCTTC
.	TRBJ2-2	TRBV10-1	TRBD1	CQGAGELFF	TGCCAGGGGGCCGGGGAGCTGTTTTTT
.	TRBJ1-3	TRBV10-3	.	CAIGTDSGNTIYF	TGTGCCATCGGCACGGACTCTGGAAACACCATATATTTT
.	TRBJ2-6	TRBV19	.	CASSIDVGSGANVLTF	TGTGCCAGTAGTATTGACGTTGGCTCTGGGGCCAACGTCCTGACTTTC
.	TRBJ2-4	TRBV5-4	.	CASSPKTSTAKNIQYF	TGTGCCAGCAGCCCCAAGACATCGACAGCCAAAAACATTCAGTACTTC
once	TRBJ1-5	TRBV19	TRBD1	CASSRDKETGPWGQPQHF	TGTGCCAGTAGCCGCGACAAAGAGACAGGGCCTTGGGGTCAGCCCCAGCATTTT
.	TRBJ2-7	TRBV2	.	CASRAAVGTYEQYF	TGTGCCAGCAGGGCCGCCGTTGGGACCTACGAGCAGTACTTC
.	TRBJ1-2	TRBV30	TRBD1	CAWTERGQGHNYGYTF	TGTGCCTGGACCGAGAGGGGACAGGGTCATAACTATGGCTACACCTTC
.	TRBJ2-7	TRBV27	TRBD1	CASSFDRDEQYF	TGTGCCAGCAGTTTCGACAGGGACGAGCAGTACTTC
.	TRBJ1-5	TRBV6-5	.	CASKRDSNQPQHF	TGTGCCAGCAAGAGGGACAGCAATCAGCCCCAGCATTTT
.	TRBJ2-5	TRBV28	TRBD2	CASRIIAGETPTQYF	TGTGCCAGCAGAATCATAGCGGGAGAGACCCCGACCCAGTACTTC
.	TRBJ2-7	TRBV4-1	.	CASSPKGGIEQYF	TGCGCCAGCAGCCCTAAGGGCGGGATCGAGCAGTACTTC
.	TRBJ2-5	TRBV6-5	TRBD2	CASKLASGKGETQYF	TGTGCCAGCAAATTGGCTAGCGGAAAGGGAGAGACCCAGTACTTC
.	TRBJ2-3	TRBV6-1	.	CASSEIKGKGTDTQYF	TGTGCCAGCAGTGAAATCAAGGGGAAAGGAACAGATACGCAGTATTTT
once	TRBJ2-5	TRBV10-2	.	CASRDSGTQYF	TGCGCCAGCAGGGACAGCGGAACCCAGTACTTC
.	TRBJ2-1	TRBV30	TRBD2	CAWSVLAGVDNEQFF	TGTGCCTGGAGTGTACTAGCGGGAGTCGACAATGAGCAGTTCTTC
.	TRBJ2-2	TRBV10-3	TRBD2	CAISERSGRQMTNTGELFF	TGTGCCATCAGCGAAAGGAGCGGGAGACAGATGACAAACACCGGGGAGCTGTTTTTT
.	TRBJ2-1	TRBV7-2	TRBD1	CASSSSLQGITYNEQFF	TGTGCCAGCAGCTCCTCACTACAGGGGATTACCTACAATGAGCAGTTCTTC
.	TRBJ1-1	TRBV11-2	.	CASSYPKGGGSSTEAFF	TGTGCCAGCAGCTACCCAAAGGGGGGGGGCTCTAGCACTGAAGCTTTCTTT
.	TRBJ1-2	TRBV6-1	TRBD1	CASSEDRGYGYTF	TGTGCCAGCAGTGAAGACAGGGGGTACGGCTACACCTTC